A single sample gave rise to the 17 T cell receptor beta chains below, sequenced in a study of blood T cells in healthy people across ages. For the second PCR, which ran for about 6 to 11 cycles, a sample-barcoded 5' primer and a J-beta primer mix were used. TCRdb itself ran the 5' RACE reads through MiXCR, one entry per CDR3 protein. The table lists nearly 1 million distinct CDR3 sequences, roughly 50% of them singletons. Sequencing was carried out using blood. These receptors all come from an older woman in good health.

The table lists this clonotype with a few counts. The J gene is TRBJ2-3, the V gene TRBV12-3 or TRBV12-4; possibly TRBD1 for D (6 bases). The CDR3 extends over 15 amino acids. V was clipped by 2 bases and J by 8 bases, with 17 bases between them. The CDR3 DNA reads TGTGCCAGCAGTTTATCGGGGACACCGCCTGTTACGCAGTATTTT. Residues: CASSLSGTPPVTQYF.

This rearrangement joins TRBV12-3 or TRBV12-4 to TRBJ1-2, with D maybe TRBD1 (5 bases). The CDR3 runs 14 residues. The ends were cut back, 0 bases at V and 13 bases at J, with 18 bases in the middle. The CDR3 region has the DNA TGTGCCAGCAGTTTAGCCCTGAAGGGGTTGTACATCACCTTC. Translation gives CASSLALKGLYITF.

J is TRBJ2-2 and V is TRBV5-1; D possibly uses TRBD1 or TRBD2 (5 bases each). The CDR3 contains 15 residues. Germline CDR1 is SGHRS and CDR2 is YFSETQ. Deletions cut 4 bases from V and 1 base from J, with 11 bases between. The CDR3 coding sequence is TGCGCCAGCAGCGGGGGTCCCAAGAACACCGGGGAGCTGTTTTTT. As protein: CASSGGPKNTGELFF.

A remark on this clonotype: A much larger clone sits a single nucleotide away, making a read error possible. This sequence joins TRBV11-2 and TRBJ1-2, with D possibly TRBD1 on 5 matching bases. V was cut by 4 bases and J by 4 bases, with 16 bases left in between. Germline V gene data show CDR1 as SGHAT and CDR2 as FQNNGV. The CDR3 has 15 residues. CDR3 DNA: TGTGCCAGCAGCTCCAGGATTAGAAGGGGCTATGGCTACACCTTC. Protein: CASSSRIRRGYGYTF.

J is TRBJ1-1 and V is TRBV27; D is unresolved. This CDR3 contains 15 residues. The ends were cut back, 1 base at V and 2 bases at J, with 11 bases in the middle. Germline V CDR1 and CDR2: MNHEY, SMNVEV (reference sequence). The DNA for the CDR3 is TGTGCCAGCAGTTTATGGGCCAGAGAAAACACTGAAGCTTTCTTT. It encodes CASSLWARENTEAFF.

This clonotype has more than one count but fewer than ten. The chain has TRBV6-2 or TRBV6-3 and TRBJ2-7; the D is unclear. The CDR3 length is 17 residues. With 0 bases removed from V and 6 bases from J, the gap between germline ends came to 21 bases. Germline CDR1 is MNHEY and CDR2 is SVGEGT. As DNA, the CDR3 is TGTGCCAGCAGTTACTCGAAGACGGCGCGGACCGCTCTCGAGCAGTACTTC. It specifies CASSYSKTARTALEQYF.

This clonotype has a handful of counts. The gene calls are TRBV7-2 and TRBJ2-1; TRBD2 aligns across 8 bases. The CDR3 runs 15 residues. Germline V gene data show CDR1 as SGHTA and CDR2 as FQGNSA. Germline trimming cut 5 bases from V and 8 bases from J; bases unmatched to any gene: 11. The CDR3 spells CASSNPSGRHYEQFF. For the CDR3, the DNA is TGTGCCAGCAGCAATCCTAGCGGGCGTCACTATGAGCAGTTCTTC. Full variable domain (missing parts from reference TRBV7-2 and TRBJ2-1): GAGVSQSPSNKVTEKGKDVELRCDPISGHTALYWYRQSLGQGLEFLIYFQGNSAPDKSGLPSDRFSAERTGGSVSTLTIQRTQQEDSAVYLCASSNPSGRHYEQFFGPGTRLTVL.

This clonotype has more than one count but fewer than ten. The chain combines TRBV29-1 with TRBJ1-1; D gene ambiguous. This CDR3 contains 12 residues. CDR1 and CDR2 from the germline V gene are SQVTM and ANQGSEA. The V end was cut by 1 base, the J end by 5 bases, with 8 bases between. The CDR3 sequence is CSVEGAGTEAFF. CDR3 DNA: TGCAGCGTTGAAGGAGCGGGGACTGAAGCTTTCTTT.

The chain uses TRBV4-1 and TRBJ2-5; a weak D match, TRBD1 (5 bases). V lost 0 bases and J 5 bases, leaving 19 bases between the germline ends. This CDR3 comprises 17 residues. Germline values: CDR1 MGHRA, CDR2 YSYEKL. CDR3 amino acids: CASSQEPTGPLVETQYF. CDR3 sequence (DNA): TGCGCCAGCAGCCAAGAACCCACAGGCCCTCTGGTCGAGACCCAGTACTTC.

In this sample, this clonotype turned up a few times. The chain carries TRBV9 and TRBJ1-2, with TRBD1 identical over 9 bases. The length of the CDR3 is 17 residues. Losses at the gene ends were 0 bases for V and 5 bases for J; bases not matched to a gene: 11. Germline-derived CDR1 and CDR2 are SGDLS and YYNGEE. CDR3 coding DNA: TGTGCCAGCAGCGTAGGACGGGACAGGGCGGATATTTATGGCTACACCTTC. Its protein product is CASSVGRDRADIYGYTF.

This clonotype was observed a handful of times. J is TRBJ1-2 and V is TRBV12-3 or TRBV12-4; no clear D. This CDR3 is built from 13 residues. V was pared by 7 bases and J by 4 bases, with 13 bases between. The CDR3 bases are TGTGCCAGCAATCTCGGGAATATCTATGGCTACACCTTC. Translating it yields CASNLGNIYGYTF.

This clonotype turned up a few times. CDR3 sequence: CASSPRFLAKNIQYF. The CDR3 region has the DNA TGTGCCAGCAGCCCTCGGTTTTTAGCCAAAAACATTCAGTACTTC. The chain couples TRBV7-2 to TRBJ2-4, with no clear D. Between the trimmed V and J ends, which lost 5 bases and 0 bases, there was a span of 11 bases. The germline gives CDR1 SGHTA, CDR2 FQGNSA. CDR3 length equals 15 residues.

This chain connects TRBV7-6 to TRBJ2-1; 8 positions match TRBD2. V dropped 5 bases and J dropped 5; count of bases not matched to a gene: 14. This CDR3 contains 17 residues. Germline V lookup: CDR1 SGHVS, CDR2 FNYEAQ. CDR3 sequence reads: CASSQFSTGTRNNEQFF. The CDR3 nucleotides read TGTGCCAGCAGCCAATTTAGTACCGGGACTAGAAACAATGAGCAGTTCTTC.

This chain connects TRBV5-1 to TRBJ2-1; TRBD2 is a possible D gene (5 bases). Germline loops: CDR1 SGHRS, CDR2 YFSETQ. This CDR3 is 18 amino acids long. V dropped 0 bases and J dropped 5 bases, with 21 bases sitting between them. CDR3 sequence reads: CASSLAKVGVLSDNEQFF. The CDR3 DNA is TGCGCCAGCAGCTTGGCCAAGGTCGGGGTCTTATCGGACAATGAGCAGTTCTTC.

In this sample, this clonotype turned up once. The V gene is TRBV10-3, the J gene TRBJ2-5, with TRBD2 matching 9 bases. Near its end, the DNA agrees better with TRBJ2-1, so the J call may be wrong. This CDR3 has 17 residues. The germline CDR1 and CDR2 sequences are ENHRY and SYGVKD. CDR3 bases: TGTGCCATCAGTGTAGGAGCTAGCGGGGAGTACCAAGAGACCCAGTTCTTC. This codes for CAISVGASGEYQETQFF.

This clonotype was seen a few times. The genes are TRBV20-1 and TRBJ2-1, with 9 positions matching TRBD1. CDR1 is DFQATT, CDR2 SNEGSKA, per germline (reference sequence). V lost 5 bases to trimming and J lost 4 bases; unmatched junction nucleotides: 3. CDR3 size: 13 residues. In nucleotides, the CDR3 is TGCAGTGCTTCCGGGACAGGGTACAATGAGCAGTTCTTC. It encodes CSASGTGYNEQFF.

This clonotype was counted between two and nine times. In DNA, the CDR3 is TGTGCCAGCAGTCACACCGGGGGCTCCTACAATGAGCAGTTCTTC. It encodes CASSHTGGSYNEQFF. V gene TRBV11-2 combines with J gene TRBJ2-1; a possible D gene is TRBD2 (6 bases). The V gene lost 6 bases and the J gene lost 0 bases, with 12 bases spanning the gap. The CDR3 is made up of 15 amino acids. Germline V CDR1 and CDR2: SGHAT, FQNNGV.